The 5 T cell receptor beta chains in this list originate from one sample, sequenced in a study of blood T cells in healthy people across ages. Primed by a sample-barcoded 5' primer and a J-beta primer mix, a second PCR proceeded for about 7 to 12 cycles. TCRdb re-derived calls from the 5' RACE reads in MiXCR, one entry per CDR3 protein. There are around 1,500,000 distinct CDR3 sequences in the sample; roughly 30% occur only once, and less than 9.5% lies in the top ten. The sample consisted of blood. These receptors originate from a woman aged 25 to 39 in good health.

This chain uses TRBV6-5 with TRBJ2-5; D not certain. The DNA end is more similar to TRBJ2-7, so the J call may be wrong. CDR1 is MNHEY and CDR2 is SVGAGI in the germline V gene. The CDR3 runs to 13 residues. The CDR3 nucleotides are TGTGCCAGCAGTTACTCGCCCCGGGACGAGCAGTACTTC. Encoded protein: CASSYSPRDEQYF.

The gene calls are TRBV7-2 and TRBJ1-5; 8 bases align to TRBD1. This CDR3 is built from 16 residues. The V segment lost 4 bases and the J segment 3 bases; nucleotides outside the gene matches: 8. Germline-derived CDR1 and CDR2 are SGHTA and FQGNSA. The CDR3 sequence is CASSSRGQALNQPQHF. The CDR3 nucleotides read TGTGCCAGCAGCTCCCGGGGACAGGCACTCAATCAGCCCCAGCATTTT.

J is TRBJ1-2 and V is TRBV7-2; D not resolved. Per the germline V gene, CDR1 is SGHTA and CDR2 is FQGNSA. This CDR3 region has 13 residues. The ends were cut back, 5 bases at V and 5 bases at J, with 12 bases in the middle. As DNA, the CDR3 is TGTGCCAGCAGCCCTACCCCGGGTTATGGCTACACCTTC. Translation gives CASSPTPGYGYTF.

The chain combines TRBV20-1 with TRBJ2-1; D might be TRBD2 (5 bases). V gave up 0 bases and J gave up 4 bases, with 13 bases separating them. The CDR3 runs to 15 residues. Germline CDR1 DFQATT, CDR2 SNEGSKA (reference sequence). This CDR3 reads CSARDPLARYNEQFF. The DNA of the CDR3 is TGCAGTGCTAGAGATCCCCTAGCCCGTTACAATGAGCAGTTCTTC.

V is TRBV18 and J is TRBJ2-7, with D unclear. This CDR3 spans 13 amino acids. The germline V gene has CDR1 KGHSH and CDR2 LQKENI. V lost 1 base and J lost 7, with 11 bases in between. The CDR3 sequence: CASSPQGLREQYF. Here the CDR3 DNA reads TGTGCCAGCTCACCACAAGGGTTAAGAGAGCAGTACTTC. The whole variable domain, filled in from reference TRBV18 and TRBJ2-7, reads NAGVMQNPRHLVRRRGQEARLRCSPMKGHSHVYWYRQLPEEGLKFMVYLQKENIIDESGMPKERFSAEFPKEGPSILRIQQVVRGDSAAYFCASSPQGLREQYFGPGTRLTVT.